A single sample gave rise to the 15 T cell receptor beta chains below, sequenced in a study of CXCR3-negative and CXCR3-positive naive CD8 T cells. Regarding the study as a whole: CXCR3-positive naive cells had more hydrophobic TRB CDR3s than CXCR3-negative naive cells.

Antigens for these TCRs are unknown. The libraries of TRB cDNA were prepared using 5' RACE with UMI labels. TCRdb reprocessed the 5' RACE reads; each CDR3 protein has one entry and no DNA is given. This sample's clone table lists 90,000 to 150,000 distinct CDR3 sequences. The sample consisted of naive CXCR3+ CD8+ T cells from blood. The sample's subset: CD45RO-CCR7+CD27+CD95- naive CD8+ T cells expressing CXCR3 (TNR3+). The source is a human donor in good health. Some clones in this sample may be carry-over from other donors' samples.

The chain uses TRBV27 and TRBJ2-2. The CDR3 runs 14 residues. CDR1 is MNHEY and CDR2 is SMNVEV in the germline V gene (reference sequence). The CDR3 loop reads CASTRSELGGELFF.

V usage is TRBV6-2 or TRBV6-3 and J usage is TRBJ2-2; checking the TCRdb D call of TRBD1 is not possible without DNA. This CDR3 is built from 16 residues. The V gene's germline CDR1 is MNHEY and CDR2 SVGEGT. The CDR3 reads CASSYRPGGNTGELFF.

The chain carries TRBV12-3 or TRBV12-4 and TRBJ2-3. The CDR3 runs to 14 residues. The CDR3: CASNLALRTDTQYF.

The CDR3 sequence is CASSTWDRGRDNEQFF. The rearrangement uses TRBV6-2 or TRBV6-3 and TRBJ2-1; the TCRdb D gene call, TRBD1, has no DNA to confirm it. The CDR3 totals 16 residues. CDR1 and CDR2 (germline): MNHEY, SVGEGT.

This sequence joins TRBV6-2 or TRBV6-3 and TRBJ2-2; TCRdb reports TRBD2, a call that lacks DNA to check it against. This CDR3 spans 11 amino acids. CDR1 is MNHEY, CDR2 SVGEGT, per germline. CDR3 residues: CAIGGSGELFF.

V and J are TRBV7-8 and TRBJ1-1; TCRdb indicates TRBD1, and absent DNA this call remains unverified. Germline assignment: CDR1 SGHVS and CDR2 FQNEAQ. The length of the CDR3 is 18 residues. This CDR3 is CASSLFGQGAKENTEAFF.

The rearrangement links TRBV4-3 to TRBJ2-2. This CDR3 contains 14 residues. The germline V gene has CDR1 LGHNA and CDR2 YSLEER. This chain's CDR3 is CASSQGRETGELFF.

J is TRBJ1-5 and V is TRBV28. CDR1 and CDR2 from the germline V gene are MDHEN and SYDVKM. The CDR3 has 15 residues. The CDR3 loop reads CASSSSRQAGEPQHF.

V gene TRBV5-1 combines with J gene TRBJ1-1; no DNA is available, so the TRBD1 call from TCRdb remains unchecked. CDR1 is SGHRS and CDR2 is YFSETQ in the germline V gene. The CDR3 spans 13 residues. CDR3 region: CASRPGINTEAFF.

The V call is TRBV7-3, the J call TRBJ2-1; TCRdb's D call, TRBD2, is unchecked because there is no DNA. Germline V gene lookup returns CDR1 SGHTA and CDR2 FQGTGA. The CDR3 contains 14 residues. The CDR3 region is CASSLNGDGPEQFF.

This chain uses TRBV5-1 with TRBJ2-2. Germline lookup yields CDR1 SGHRS and CDR2 YFSETQ. CDR3 length: 11 amino acids. Here the CDR3 reads CASSLSGELFF.

The chain has TRBV9 and TRBJ2-2; TCRdb's assignment of TRBD2 cannot be checked, as there is no DNA. The germline V gene encodes CDR1 SGDLS and CDR2 YYNGEE. The CDR3 length is 15 residues. CDR3 sequence: CASSSGLSNTGELFF.

The chain is built from TRBV10-3 and TRBJ2-3; checking the TCRdb D call of TRBD1 is not possible without DNA. This CDR3 has 14 amino acids. Germline V gene sequence: CDR1 ENHRY, CDR2 SYGVKD. The CDR3: CAISEDRRIDTQYF.

V usage is TRBV15 and J usage is TRBJ1-1; TCRdb selects TRBD1, and the lack of DNA leaves this call unchecked. The germline CDR1 and CDR2 sequences are LNHNV and YYDKDF (reference sequence). CDR3 length: 16 amino acids. This CDR3 reads CATSRDYAGKNTEAFF.

The chain recombines TRBV11-2 with TRBJ2-5. Germline CDR1 is SGHAT and CDR2 is FQNNGV. The CDR3 runs 13 residues. The CDR3 loop is CASSLLSLETQYF.